This entry describes one T cell receptor (beta chain). The sample is drawn from a study of shared clonotypes between healthy human individuals. Nashville, Tennessee was home to all donors, each a Caucasian adult. Splitting the CD4+ cells yielded a CD45RA+ naive subset and a CD45RA-negative memory subset. Germline assignment: CDR1 SGDLS and CDR2 YYNGEE. The CDR3 has 15 residues. The V gene lost 0 bases and the J gene lost 4 bases, with 13 bases spanning the gap. Clones were sequenced by immunoSEQ multiplex PCR, and TCRdb holds only the in-frame ones, with some missing. The sample lists millions of clones, roughly nine tenths occurring once.

The genes are TRBV9 and TRBJ2-5; D not certain. Sequenced sample: naive CD4+ T cells sorted from blood. Regarding subset: CD45RA+ positively selected. The receptor's source is a man aged 18 to 29 in good health. The DNA of the CDR3 is TGTGCCAGCAGCGTAGCTAGTACCCTAGGAGAGACCCAGTACTTC. It codes for CASSVASTLGETQYF. The full variable domain, with the rest looked up from reference TRBV9 and TRBJ2-5, is DSGVTQTPKHLITATGQRVTLRCSPRSGDLSVYWYQQSLDQGLQFLIQYYNGEERAKGNILERFSAQQFPDLHSELNLSSLELGDSALYFCASSVASTLGETQYFGPGTRLLVL.